Each of the 29 T cell receptor beta chains below was sequenced from the same sample in a study of OX40 agonist ivuxolimab in advanced cancers. The protocol was immunoSEQ multiplex PCR, while the TCRdb copy is restricted to in-frame clones and leaves out a portion. The table records 70,000 to 75,000 clones, around four fifths of them present only once. Sequenced material: CD4+ or CD8+ T cells sorted from blood, taken in a trial of the OX40 agonist ivuxolimab. The receptors were sampled from an adult with an advanced solid tumor such as melanoma, head and neck, liver or kidney cancer.

This clone was found once. The chain employs TRBV10-3 and TRBJ2-3; the D is unclear. The germline V and J ends were trimmed by 0 bases and 6 bases, with 4 bases remaining between them. The CDR3 is 12 residues long. Germline CDR1 reads ENHRY; CDR2 reads SYGVKD. The CDR3 here is CAISESRDTQYF. CDR3 DNA sequence: TGTGCCATCAGTGAGTCGAGGGATACGCAGTATTTT.

J is TRBJ1-4 and V is TRBV7-2; D call uncertain. Germline lookup yields CDR1 SGHTA and CDR2 FQGNSA. With 5 bases removed from V and 2 bases from J, the gap between germline ends came to 9 bases. This CDR3 contains 14 residues. CDR3 protein: CASSRGPTNEKLFF. CDR3 coding DNA: TGTGCCAGCAGCCGCGGGCCTACTAATGAAAAACTGTTTTTT.

V gene TRBV7-8 combines with J gene TRBJ2-3, with D maybe TRBD1 (6 bases). V was shortened by 5 bases and J by 3 bases, with 18 bases between the two germline ends. The CDR3 covers 16 residues. Germline V gene data show CDR1 as SGHVS and CDR2 as FQNEAQ. CDR3 loop: CASSPRDGGPTDTQYF. CDR3 coding DNA: TGTGCCAGCAGCCCACGGGATGGGGGCCCAACAGATACGCAGTATTTT.

The genes are TRBV19 and TRBJ2-3, with D hard to call. V gave up 6 bases and J gave up 5 bases, with 12 bases separating them. Germline CDR1 and CDR2: LNHDA and SQIVND (reference sequence). The CDR3 runs 13 residues. In DNA form, the CDR3 reads TGTGCCAGTAGCACACGGACGGTAGATACGCAGTATTTT. This gives the protein CASSTRTVDTQYF.

J is TRBJ2-1 and V is TRBV27; weak D call: TRBD1 (6 bases). The ends were cut back, 3 bases at V and 1 base at J, with 10 bases in the middle. This CDR3 is 15 amino acids long. Germline lookup yields CDR1 MNHEY and CDR2 SMNVEV (reference sequence). Here the CDR3 DNA reads TGTGCCAGCAGTTTGGACAGTCCTTCCTACAATGAGCAGTTCTTC. Amino acid sequence: CASSLDSPSYNEQFF.

The rearrangement uses TRBV7-9 and TRBJ1-1; possibly TRBD1 for D (5 bases). CDR3 length equals 12 residues. Trimming took off 1 base at V and 12 bases at J, with 12 bases between the two ends. Germline V gives CDR1 SEHNR, CDR2 FQNEAQ (reference sequence). The CDR3 region is CASSLDGGDPFF. The CDR3 nucleotides are TGTGCCAGCAGCTTAGATGGGGGGGACCCTTTCTTT.

The V and J genes are TRBV27 and TRBJ1-6; 9 positions match TRBD1. The CDR3 totals 17 residues. Losses at the gene ends were 4 bases for V and 3 bases for J; bases not matched to a gene: 7. The germline V gene has CDR1 MNHEY and CDR2 SMNVEV (reference sequence). In DNA form, the CDR3 reads TGTGCCAGCAGTTCACGGACAGGGGCGGGCTATAATTCACCCCTCCACTTT. It yields the protein CASSSRTGAGYNSPLHF.

The rearrangement joins TRBV7-9 to TRBJ1-6, with TRBD1 identical over 10 bases. This CDR3 comprises 16 residues. CDR1 SEHNR and CDR2 FQNEAQ come from the germline V gene (reference sequence). The ends lost 5 bases at V and 4 bases at J; junction bases unmatched: 5. CDR3 nucleotides: TGTGCCAGCAGCACCGGGACAGGGGTATATAATTCACCCCTCCACTTT. Protein product: CASSTGTGVYNSPLHF. Drawing the rest from reference TRBV7-9 and TRBJ1-6, the complete variable domain is DTGVSQNPRHKITKRGQNVTFRCDPISEHNRLYWYRQTLGQGPEFLTYFQNEAQLEKSRLLSDRFSAERPKGSFSTLEIQRTEQGDSAMYLCASSTGTGVYNSPLHFGNGTRLTVT.

The chain couples TRBV6-1 to TRBJ2-5; 8 nucleotides align to TRBD1. V was clipped by 1 base and J by 2 bases; unmatched bases: 6. The CDR3 has 16 residues. The germline V gene encodes CDR1 MNHNS and CDR2 SASEGT. The CDR3 DNA sequence: TGTGCCAGCAGTGAAGGCAGGGGGCAATGGCAAGAGACCCAGTACTTC. The encoded protein is CASSEGRGQWQETQYF.

This chain links TRBV5-1 with TRBJ1-6, with 8 bases aligning to TRBD1. J gave up 3 bases and V 4 bases, and 6 bases lay outside the gene matches. Germline lookup yields CDR1 SGHRS and CDR2 YFSETQ. The CDR3 sequence is 16 residues long. The CDR3 sequence: CASSLTGVDYNSPLHF. CDR3 coding DNA: TGCGCCAGCAGCCTGACAGGGGTAGACTATAATTCACCCCTCCACTTT.

The V gene is TRBV6-6, the J gene TRBJ2-2, with a possible D match to TRBD1 (5 bases). Germline lookup yields CDR1 MNHNY and CDR2 SVGAGI (reference sequence). Trimming removed 0 bases from V and 6 bases from J, with 11 bases in between. This CDR3 spans 15 amino acids. The DNA for the CDR3 is TGTGCCAGCAGTTACTCGACCAGGGCCTCCGGGGAGCTGTTTTTT. Translation: CASSYSTRASGELFF.

This rearrangement joins TRBV18 to TRBJ1-5; unclear D gene. The CDR3 loop spans 15 amino acids. The V gene lost 3 bases and the J gene lost 7 bases, with 16 bases spanning the gap. Germline-derived CDR1 and CDR2 are KGHSH and LQKENI. The CDR3 coding sequence is TGTGCCAGCTCACCGCCGGGAAGTGGTAACCAGCCCCAGCATTTT. Translation: CASSPPGSGNQPQHF.

This clone has a handful of counts. The chain couples TRBV9 to TRBJ1-5, with 8 nucleotides matching TRBD1. This CDR3 spans 16 amino acids. CDR1 and CDR2 (germline): SGDLS, YYNGEE. Germline trimming cut 0 bases from V and 5 bases from J; bases unmatched to any gene: 7. CDR3 in amino acids: CASSVGGQAIDQPQHF. The CDR3 DNA reads as TGTGCCAGCAGCGTAGGGGGACAGGCCATCGATCAGCCCCAGCATTTT.

J is TRBJ1-6 and V is TRBV21-1. TRBV21-1 is given as a pseudogene. The CDR3 runs 16 residues. The chain's CDR3 is CASSKGGARWRSPLHF. CDR3 in DNA: TGTGCCAGCAGCAAGGGAGGGGCCCGATGGAGATCACCCCTCCACTTT.

The V and J genes are TRBV15 and TRBJ1-3; D call uncertain. Germline CDR1 and CDR2: LNHNV and YYDKDF (reference sequence). The germline V and J ends were trimmed by 5 bases and 2 bases, with 10 bases remaining between them. The CDR3 loop spans 14 amino acids. The CDR3 nucleotides are TGTGCCACCAGCGGTTGGAGTGCTGGAAACACCATATATTTT. Protein product: CATSGWSAGNTIYF.

The chain combines TRBV4-1 with TRBJ1-4; no clear D. The CDR3 has 15 amino acids. The V gene lost 4 bases and the J gene lost 8 bases, with 17 bases spanning the gap. Germline V gene lookup returns CDR1 MGHRA and CDR2 YSYEKL. CDR3 protein: CASSRALGMGEKLFF. CDR3 nucleotides: TGCGCCAGCAGCCGGGCGTTAGGGATGGGGGAAAAACTGTTTTTT.

This chain connects TRBV6-5 to TRBJ2-2; D is undetermined. The germline V and J ends were trimmed by 7 bases and 1 base, with 4 bases remaining between them. Germline CDR1 MNHEY, CDR2 SVGAGI. CDR3 length equals 12 residues. The CDR3 reads CASTKNTGELFF. The CDR3, as DNA: TGTGCCAGCACCAAGAACACCGGGGAGCTGTTTTTT.

The chain joins TRBV6-5 to TRBJ1-1; D is unresolved. CDR1 is MNHEY and CDR2 is SVGAGI in the germline V gene. The CDR3 contains 15 residues. V lost 2 bases, J lost 1 base, and 11 bases lay in between. CDR3 sequence reads: CASSYGGRQNTEAFF. Written as DNA, the CDR3 is TGTGCCAGCAGTTACGGCGGCAGACAGAACACTGAAGCTTTCTTT.

The chain couples TRBV7-2 to TRBJ1-2, with D perhaps matching TRBD1 (6 bases). Germline V gene data show CDR1 as SGHTA and CDR2 as FQGNSA. This CDR3 contains 15 residues. V was trimmed by 1 base and J by 0 bases, leaving 9 bases between them. The CDR3 DNA reads as TGTGCCAGCAGCTTAGTTAAGGGGGCTAACTATGGCTACACCTTC. Its translation is CASSLVKGANYGYTF.

This clone appeared a single time. The rearrangement links TRBV7-9 to TRBJ1-4; 9 bases fit TRBD1. Germline V gene sequence: CDR1 SEHNR, CDR2 FQNEAQ (reference sequence). The CDR3 has 15 amino acids. The V and J ends lost 5 bases and 6 bases, in that order; junction bases with no gene match: 7. The CDR3, as DNA: TGTGCCAGCAGCCCAACAGGGGGCCGGTATGAAAAACTGTTTTTT. It yields the protein CASSPTGGRYEKLFF.

The rearrangement uses TRBV4-1 and TRBJ2-2; 7 bases line up with TRBD2. Germline CDR1 is MGHRA and CDR2 is YSYEKL. The CDR3 totals 19 residues. The trim removed 0 bases at V and 2 bases at J, leaving 12 bases unmatched. CDR3 bases: TGCGCCAGCAGCCAAGATACGTGGCTGCGGGAGAAAAACACCGGGGAGCTGTTTTTT. It encodes CASSQDTWLREKNTGELFF.

This chain connects TRBV7-6 to TRBJ2-5; D is undetermined. Germline V gene data show CDR1 as SGHVS and CDR2 as FNYEAQ. Trimming left V 5 bases short and J 5 bases short, with 9 bases between. This CDR3 has 12 residues. The CDR3: CASSPYGETQYF. CDR3 bases: TGTGCCAGCAGCCCATATGGGGAGACCCAGTACTTC.

V and J are TRBV18 and TRBJ2-1, with TRBD1 identical over 8 bases. CDR1 KGHSH and CDR2 LQKENI come from the germline V gene. J lost 3 bases, V lost 4 bases, and 11 bases had no gene match. The CDR3 runs to 17 residues. CDR3 protein: CASSLTHRGTLYNEQFF. CDR3 in DNA: TGTGCCAGCTCACTCACCCACAGGGGGACCCTCTACAATGAGCAGTTCTTC.

The chain joins TRBV7-6 to TRBJ2-5; the match to TRBD1 covers 7 bases. The DNA end is a closer match to TRBJ2-7, so the J assignment may be wrong. Germline-derived CDR1 and CDR2 are SGHVS and FNYEAQ. The CDR3 is 15 amino acids. CDR3 amino acids: CASSWRTGKYYEQYF. Written as DNA, the CDR3 is TGTGCCAGCAGCTGGCGGACAGGAAAGTACTACGAGCAGTACTTC.

The genes are TRBV6-1 and TRBJ1-4, with 9 bases fitting TRBD1. The CDR3 has 15 residues. Trimming removed 4 bases from V and 8 bases from J; junction bases left unmatched: 8. Germline loops: CDR1 MNHNS, CDR2 SASEGT. The CDR3 nucleotides are TGTGCCAGCAGTGGATGGGACAGGGCTGGAGAAAAACTGTTTTTT. Translation: CASSGWDRAGEKLFF.

The V and J genes are TRBV27 and TRBJ2-5, with 9 bases matching TRBD2. Trimming took 6 bases from V and 5 from J; bases not matched to a gene: 7. The CDR3 is made up of 14 amino acids. CDR1 and CDR2 (germline): MNHEY, SMNVEV (reference sequence). CDR3 residues: CASSLGTSLETQYF. CDR3 DNA sequence: TGTGCCAGCAGCCTCGGGACTAGCCTGGAGACCCAGTACTTC.

V and J are TRBV4-3 and TRBJ2-3; 7 bases are a match to TRBD2. Germline-derived CDR1 and CDR2 are LGHNA and YSLEER. V lost 0 bases, J lost 7 bases, and 10 bases stayed unmatched. The CDR3 totals 16 residues. CDR3 protein: CASSQERSGALNTQYF. In DNA form, the CDR3 reads TGCGCCAGCAGCCAAGAAAGAAGCGGGGCGCTAAATACGCAGTATTTT.

V is TRBV11-3 and J is TRBJ2-7; weak D call: TRBD1 (6 bases). This CDR3 has 16 amino acids. Germline V gene lookup returns CDR1 SGHNT and CDR2 YENEEA. V gave up 5 bases and J gave up 2 bases, with 19 bases separating them. This chain's CDR3 is CASSPPLDSQAYEQYV. The CDR3 DNA is TGTGCCAGCAGCCCCCCTCTGGACAGTCAAGCCTACGAGCAGTACGTC.

The rearrangement links TRBV7-2 to TRBJ2-1, with 9 positions matching TRBD2. The CDR3 is 16 residues long. V lost 4 bases to trimming and J lost 6 bases; unmatched junction nucleotides: 10. Germline V gene lookup returns CDR1 SGHTA and CDR2 FQGNSA. CDR3 amino acids: CASSSNAGGLPNEQFF. The CDR3 nucleotides are TGTGCCAGCAGCTCCAATGCGGGAGGGCTTCCCAATGAGCAGTTCTTC.